This T cell receptor beta chain was sequenced during a study of T cells in localized non-small cell lung cancer. V was clipped by 1 base and J by 10 bases; unmatched bases: 1. CDR1 is SEHNR, CDR2 FQNEAQ, per germline (reference sequence). The CDR3 consists of 12 residues. The table came from immunoSEQ multiplex PCR; TCRdb's copy has only in-frame clones and leaves some out. The table has around 30,000 clones, about 91% seen once. The chain carries TRBV7-9 and TRBJ2-3, with 8 bases identical to TRBD2. This receptor was identified in a man aged 35 to 70 with stage II lung adenocarcinoma. The specimen comprised PBMCs, sampled before any cancer treatment. The CDR3 is CASSLVGRAQYF. The CDR3 DNA is TGTGCCAGCAGCTTAGTCGGGAGGGCGCAGTATTTT.